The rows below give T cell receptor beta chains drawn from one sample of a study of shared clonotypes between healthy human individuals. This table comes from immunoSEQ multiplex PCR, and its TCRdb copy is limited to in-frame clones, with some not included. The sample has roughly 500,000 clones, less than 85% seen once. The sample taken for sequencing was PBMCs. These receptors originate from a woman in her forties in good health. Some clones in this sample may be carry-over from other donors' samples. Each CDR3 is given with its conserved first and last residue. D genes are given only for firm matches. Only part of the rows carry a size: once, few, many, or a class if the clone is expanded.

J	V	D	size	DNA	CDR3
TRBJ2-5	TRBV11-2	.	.	TGTGCCAGCAGCCCGACTGGGGGGGAGACCCAGTACTTC	CASSPTGGETQYF
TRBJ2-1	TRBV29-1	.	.	TGCAGCGTGGGGGGCGGCTTAGAGAAGGCTGAGCAGTTCTTC	CSVGGGLEKAEQFF
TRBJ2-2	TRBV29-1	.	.	TGCAGCGTTGAAGTCGGAGGGGCCGGGGAGCTGTTTTTT	CSVEVGGAGELFF
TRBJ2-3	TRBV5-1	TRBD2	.	TGCGCCAGCAGCTGGGAGACTAGCAGCACAGATACGCAGTATTTT	CASSWETSSTDTQYF
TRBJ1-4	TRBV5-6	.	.	TGTGCCAGCAGCTTGTGGGGGGAAAAACTGTTTTTT	CASSLWGEKLFF
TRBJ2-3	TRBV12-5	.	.	TGTGCTAGCTCGGGCCTCGGTGGCACAGATACGCAGTATTTT	CASSGLGGTDTQYF
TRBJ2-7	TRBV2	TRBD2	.	TGTGCCAGCAGTGAAGGGGGGACTAGCGGTTACGAGCAGTACTTC	CASSEGGTSGYEQYF
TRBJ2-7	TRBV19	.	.	TGTGCCAGTAGTGTCGGGACTTCCACCTACGAGCAGTACTTC	CASSVGTSTYEQYF
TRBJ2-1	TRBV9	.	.	TGTGCCAGCAGCGCCGTAGCGGCTAACAATGAGCAGTTCTTC	CASSAVAANNEQFF
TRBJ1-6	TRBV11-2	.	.	TGTGCCAGCAGCAGACCCTATTCACCCCTCCACTTT	CASSRPYSPLHF
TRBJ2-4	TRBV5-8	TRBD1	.	TGTGCCAGTACGACAGGGGGCTATGACGTCATTCAGTACTTC	CASTTGGYDVIQYF
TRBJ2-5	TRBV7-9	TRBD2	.	TGTGCCAGCAGCTTAGGAGTTTCAGCGGGAGACCAAGAGACCCAGTACTTC	CASSLGVSAGDQETQYF
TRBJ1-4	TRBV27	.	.	TGTGCCAGCAGTTTATCGGGGAATTTCGGGGAAAAACTGTTTTTT	CASSLSGNFGEKLFF
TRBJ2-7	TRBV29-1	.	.	TGCAGCGGCGGACTTGGGGGCGAGCAGTACTTC	CSGGLGGEQYF
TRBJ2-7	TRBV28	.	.	TGTGCCAGCAGCGTCCCCCAGGGCTACGAGCAGTACTTC	CASSVPQGYEQYF
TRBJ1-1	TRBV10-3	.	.	TGTGCCATCTCCAGGTTGAACACTGAAGCTTTCTTT	CAISRLNTEAFF
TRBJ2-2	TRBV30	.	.	TGTGCCTGGAGTTTAGGGATGGGCAACACCGGGGAGCTGTTTTTT	CAWSLGMGNTGELFF
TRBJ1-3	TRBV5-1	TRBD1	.	TGCGCCAGCACCGATCCCGGGACAGGGTCCGGCACCATATATTTT	CASTDPGTGSGTIYF
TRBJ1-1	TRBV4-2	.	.	TGTGCCAGCAGCCAAGCAGGGGCGATGAACACTGAAGCTTTCTTT	CASSQAGAMNTEAFF
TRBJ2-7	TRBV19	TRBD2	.	TGTGCCAGTAGTACTACTAGCGACTCCTACGAGCAGTACTTC	CASSTTSDSYEQYF
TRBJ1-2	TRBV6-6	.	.	TGTGCCAGCGAATTGTCAGGAGCTAACTATGGCTACACCTTC	CASELSGANYGYTF
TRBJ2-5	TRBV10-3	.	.	TGTGCCAGCTCCCGACAGCCCCAAGAGACCCAGTACTTC	CASSRQPQETQYF
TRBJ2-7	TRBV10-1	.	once	TGCGCCAGCAGTTACGGCAGCTCCTACGAGCAGTACTTC	CASSYGSSYEQYF
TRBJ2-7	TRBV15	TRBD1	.	TGTGCCACCAGCAGGGGACAGCTTGGAACCTACGAGCAGTACTTC	CATSRGQLGTYEQYF
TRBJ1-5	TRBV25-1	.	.	TGTGCCAGCAAAGGACAGCCCCAGCATTTT	CASKGQPQHF
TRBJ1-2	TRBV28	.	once	TGTGCCAGCAGTCCCGGCGGAGGTGAGGTTTATGGCTACACCTTC	CASSPGGGEVYGYTF
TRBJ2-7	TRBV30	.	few	TGTGCCTGGAGTGATTGGCGGGAAAGAACGTACTTC	CAWSDWRERTYF
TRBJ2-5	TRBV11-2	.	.	TGTGCCAGCAGCTTGGGGGTTCACAAAGAGACCCAGTACTTC	CASSLGVHKETQYF
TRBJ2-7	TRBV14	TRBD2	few	TGTGCCAGCAGCCAATCAGGACTAGCGGGTCGGATGGAGCAGTACTTC	CASSQSGLAGRMEQYF
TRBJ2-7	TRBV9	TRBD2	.	TGTGCCAGCAGCCGCGTGAGCGGGAGGGGCGAGCAGTACTTC	CASSRVSGRGEQYF
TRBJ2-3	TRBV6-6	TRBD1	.	TGTGCCAGCAGTCCCGGGACAGGGGTGTTAGATACGCAGTATTTT	CASSPGTGVLDTQYF